This record concerns one TCR beta chain sequence. The TCR beta cDNA libraries contained unique molecular identifiers. TCRdb independently ran MiXCR on the PCR reads; one entry per CDR3 protein. The top ten clones hold 4.9% of a sample with about 770,000 distinct CDR3 sequences, 46% of them seen once. The source of the sample is a study of post-analysis software for immune sequencing data. Specimen: blood. This clonotype was sampled from a girl aged 10 to 17 with multiple sclerosis.

CDR3 nucleotides: TGTGCCAGCAGTGCACGCCGGGGGGAGGGGGCAAACGGTACGCAGTATTTT. Translated, it gives CASSARRGEGANGTQYF. The V gene is TRBV27, the J gene TRBJ2-3; D may be TRBD1 or TRBD2 (7 bases each). This CDR3 is 17 amino acids long. CDR1 is MNHEY, CDR2 SMNVEV, per germline (reference sequence). V gave up 5 bases and J gave up 8 bases, with 26 bases separating them.